This T cell receptor beta chain derives from a study of glioma-infiltrating T cells after dendritic cell vaccination. Study-wide findings and caveats: Estimated pretreatment TIL content predicted outcome after dendritic cell vaccination.

The CDR3 covers 15 residues. Germline V CDR1 and CDR2: SNHLY, FYNNEI. Trimming cost V 9 bases and J 2 bases, with 19 bases left between them. As regards this clone: Its antigen remains unknown.

The time point was: after dendritic cell vaccination, including at tumor progression/relapse. All glioblastoma patients lacked an isocitrate dehydrogenase mutation. Primers: 60 V beta forward and 13 J beta reverse. The table came from immunoSEQ multiplex PCR; TCRdb's copy has only in-frame clones and leaves some out. This table has 80,000 to 100,000 clones, over 80% appearing once. The V and J genes are TRBV2 and TRBJ2-5, with TRBD2 as a possible D gene (7 bases). The sample consisted of blood, taken after dendritic cell vaccination. This sequence was found in a human donor with glioblastoma. The CDR3: CASIWGGQGQETQYF. CDR3 coding DNA: TGTGCCAGTATCTGGGGGGGGCAAGGGCAAGAGACCCAGTACTTC.